This T cell receptor beta chain was retrieved from a study of blood T cell repertoires in COVID-19. Study-level background: The origin of the acute and convalescent COVID-19 samples was the United States, Italy and Spain. PBMCs, B-cell-depleted T cells, or T cells provided the cDNA or gDNA that made up the material.

Methods used by the authors: Amplification of reference gene primers was used by the study to estimate nucleated cell counts. TCRdb's copy holds only in-frame clones and misses some; the assay was immunoSEQ multiplex PCR. V, J and clone size were drawn from that table, and D and trimming were deduced from the DNA. The sample holds 650,000 to 800,000 clones, around 90% seen once. Germline V CDR1 and CDR2: SEHNR, FQNEAQ (reference sequence). The CDR3 consists of 16 residues. Trimming pared 5 bases from V and 4 bases from J, leaving 15 bases between. The origin of this receptor is a woman under 30 with acute or convalescent COVID-19. The chain couples TRBV7-9 to TRBJ1-6, with D tentatively TRBD1 (6 bases). The sample comprised peripheral blood. This CDR3 is CASSPTGGQYNSPLHF. The CDR3 DNA follows: TGTGCCAGCAGCCCAACGGGGGGGCAGTATAATTCACCCCTCCACTTT.